This is a list of T cell receptor beta chains from one sample in a study of blood T cell repertoires in COVID-19. The method was immunoSEQ multiplex PCR; TCRdb's version includes in-frame clones alone and lacks a portion of them. The sample includes some 530,000 clones, less than 90% of them seen just once. The sequenced sample consisted of PBMCs or T cells enriched from blood (not recorded which). These receptors were taken from a woman in her sixties who had recovered from COVID-19. The CDR3 runs from the conserved cysteine through the conserved F or W. D genes are given only for firm matches.

V | D | CDR3
TRBV7-6 | . | CASSLEQPPGNTIYF
TRBV6-5 | . | CASSYSRQGHYGYTF
TRBV10-3 | TRBD2 | CAIGTTLPSSYNEQFF
TRBV10-3 | TRBD1 | CAISGDRAMGNSNQPQHF
TRBV19 | . | CASTHPADSSYEQYF
TRBV9 | TRBD1 | CASTKQGEADTQYF
TRBV6-2/TRBV6-3 | TRBD1 | CASSYPLGTGNTGELFF
TRBV2 | . | CASGAGSHSNQPQHF
TRBV24-1 | TRBD2 | CATSDLREGGETQYF
TRBV19 | . | CASSRGFGDTEAFF
TRBV6-4 | . | CASSDRQDREETCYNEQFF
TRBV4-1 | . | CASSRWGGGSDTQYF
TRBV18 | TRBD1 | CASSLPDRVETQYF
TRBV7-7 | TRBD2 | CASSSSGTSVNEQFF
TRBV5-4 | . | CASSLVGREGGELFF
TRBV19 | . | CASSIRVANYGYTF
TRBV3-1/TRBV3-2 | . | CASSPSGGNQPQHF
TRBV20-1 | TRBD1 | CSAGTGASFTF
TRBV6-5 | TRBD1 | CAGRTGGVYGYTF
TRBV10-1 | TRBD2 | CASSSGTSWGEQYF
TRBV3-1/TRBV3-2 | TRBD1 | CASSQDKEQGETGNQPQHF
TRBV7-2 | TRBD1 | CASSRQGLNTEAFF
TRBV7-2 | TRBD1 | CASSSVPLTGVGTGELFF
TRBV28 | . | CASRDSLKQYF
TRBV6-5 | . | CASSTGLKALAIYF
TRBV19 | . | CASSMTGGGNQPQHF
TRBV5-6 | TRBD1 | CASSYGQGSSYNSPLHF
TRBV5-4 | TRBD1 | CASSLVKQGLGGYTF
TRBV5-1 | . | CASSFTDSANEKLFF
TRBV5-1 | . | CASSLVASSSYNEQFF
TRBV15 | TRBD1 | CATTPGGFTNEKLFF
TRBV27 | . | CASSPLTDSNQPQHF
TRBV9 | TRBD1 | CASSATGPGEKLFF
TRBV19 | . | CASSITGTNEKLFF
TRBV25-1 | . | CASSLGGGLYNEQFF
TRBV7-2 | . | CASSYSGVGTGELFF
TRBV27 | TRBD2 | CASSHGLAGGDTQYF
TRBV6-6 | . | CASRRGRVNEKLFF
TRBV6-5 | TRBD1 | CASSYSTGTGYEQYF
TRBV11-2 | . | CASSRSETAVPEAFF
TRBV27 | TRBD1 | CASSKDRGRLLNTEAFF
TRBV5-8 | TRBD2 | CASSSPGGGLTDTQYF
TRBV19 | TRBD1 | CASSQGGYVGYTF
TRBV5-6 | TRBD1 | CASSFLTGGYTGELFF
TRBV3-1/TRBV3-2 | TRBD1 | CASSLTGFNYTDTQYF
TRBV3-1/TRBV3-2 | . | CASSQGSSYNSPLHF
TRBV7-8 | TRBD1 | CASSPWGQPYGYTF
TRBV3-1/TRBV3-2 | TRBD2 | CASSQGGTSGGDEQFF
TRBV18 | TRBD2 | CASSPSSGYLDTQYF
TRBV15 | . | CATSSSRIANQPQHF
TRBV24-1 | TRBD1 | CATSAADRVYGYTF
TRBV9 | TRBD1 | CASSPQGQPNTEAFF
TRBV24-1 | . | CATQDSFNYGYTF
TRBV11-2 | . | CASSARPGTAYEQYF
TRBV10-3 | . | CAISESRGTKNNEQFF
TRBV6-5 | . | CASSLKGGSNYGYTF
TRBV7-5 | . | CARSVLYLDGYTF
TRBV5-1 | . | CASSLFTSMGGRRGTEAFF
TRBV19 | . | CASSIASWRDTQYF
TRBV5-6 | TRBD1 | CASSGYRGQGGELFF